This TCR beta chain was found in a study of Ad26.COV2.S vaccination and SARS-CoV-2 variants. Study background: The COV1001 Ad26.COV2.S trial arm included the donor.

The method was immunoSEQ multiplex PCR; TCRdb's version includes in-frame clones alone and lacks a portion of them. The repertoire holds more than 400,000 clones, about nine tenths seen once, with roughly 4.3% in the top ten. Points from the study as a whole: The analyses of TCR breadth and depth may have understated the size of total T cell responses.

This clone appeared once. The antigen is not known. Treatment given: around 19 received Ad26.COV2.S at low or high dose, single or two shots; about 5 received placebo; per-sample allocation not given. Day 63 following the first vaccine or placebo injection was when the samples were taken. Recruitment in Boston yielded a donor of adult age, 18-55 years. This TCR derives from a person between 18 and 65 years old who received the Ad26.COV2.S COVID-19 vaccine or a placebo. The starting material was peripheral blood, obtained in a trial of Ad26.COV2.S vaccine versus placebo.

The CDR3 DNA follows: TGTGCCTGGAGTGCCGGGACAGGGCGGAACTATGGCTACACCTTC. Amino acids: CAWSAGTGRNYGYTF. This chain connects TRBV30 to TRBJ1-2, with TRBD1 identical over 9 bases. Germline V gives CDR1 GTSNPN, CDR2 SVGIG (reference sequence). CDR3 size: 15 residues. The V and J ends lost 1 base and 2 bases, in that order; junction bases with no gene match: 5.